This T cell receptor (beta chain) emerged from a study of T cell responses to AZD1222 COVID-19 vaccine. Study-wide results and limits: Elevations in Spike-specific TCR breadth and depth followed administration of two AZD1222 doses. Donor demographics were predominantly white British with a female majority; clonal diversity may be underestimated. Of the AZD1222 recipients, only five to seven were seropositive at baseline. Without day 14 samples, only post-peak T cell repertoires were studied.

Details on this clone: What it binds is unknown.

Germline CDR1 is MNHEY and CDR2 is SVGAGI. Trimming removed 6 bases at V and 6 bases at J, with 14 bases between. This CDR3 is 14 amino acids long. Data came from immunoSEQ multiplex PCR; TCRdb stores just in-frame clones and leaves some out. This sample yields about 140,000 clones, of which 80% to 95% are seen a single time; roughly 2.8% belongs to the top ten. Specimen: peripheral blood, collected on day 0 of AZD1222 vaccination. The V gene is TRBV6-5, the J gene TRBJ1-4; possibly TRBD1 for D (6 bases). The clonotype originates from an adult in good health. Written as DNA, the CDR3 is TGTGCCAGCAGCGCGGGGGGGCGCGATGAAAAACTGTTTTTT. Translating gives CASSAGGRDEKLFF.